These 21 T cell receptor beta chains share one sample of origin, sequenced in a study of blood T cell repertoires in COVID-19. TCRdb keeps only in-frame clones here, not all; method: immunoSEQ multiplex PCR. This sample yields 150,000 to 200,000 clones, of which about 80% are seen a single time; more than 10% belongs to the top ten. Sample: PBMCs or T cells enriched from blood (not recorded which). These receptors originate from a man aged 50 or older who had recovered from COVID-19.

The V and J genes are TRBV6-4 and TRBJ2-7, with D tentatively TRBD2 (5 bases). The V end was cut by 5 bases, the J end by 1 base, with 15 bases between. The CDR3 has 15 residues. CDR1 is MRHNA, CDR2 SNTAGT, per germline. CDR3: CASSPEHGESYEQYF. The CDR3 DNA is TGTGCCAGCAGTCCGGAACACGGGGAGTCCTACGAGCAGTACTTC.

The chain has TRBV30 and TRBJ2-1; weak D call: TRBD2 (7 bases). The V gene's germline CDR1 is GTSNPN and CDR2 SVGIG (reference sequence). Trimming removed 0 bases at V and 10 bases at J, with 22 bases between. This CDR3 has 16 amino acids. The CDR3 is CAWSVLPLGEGGEQFF. The CDR3 DNA follows: TGTGCCTGGAGTGTACTCCCATTAGGGGAGGGGGGCGAGCAGTTCTTC.

V usage is TRBV5-4 and J usage is TRBJ1-1, with 8 bases that match TRBD1. Germline values: CDR1 SGHNT, CDR2 YYREEE (reference sequence). The CDR3 contains 14 residues. V shed 4 bases, J shed 7 bases, and the junction held 9 bases outside the gene matches. The CDR3 region is CASSPSQGADEAFF. DNA for the CDR3: TGTGCCAGCAGCCCCTCCCAGGGGGCTGATGAAGCTTTCTTT.

The chain has TRBV7-2 and TRBJ1-1, with TRBD1 matching 7 bases. The CDR3 loop spans 13 amino acids. Germline CDR1 reads SGHTA; CDR2 reads FQGNSA. After removal of 5 bases from V and 4 bases from J, the junction contained 4 bases not matched to a gene. The CDR3 coding sequence is TGTGCCAGCAGCGGCACAGGGGCCACTGAAGCTTTCTTT. It yields the protein CASSGTGATEAFF.

The chain carries TRBV5-4 and TRBJ2-1, with 11 bases fitting TRBD1. The CDR3 has 15 residues. Germline lookup yields CDR1 SGHNT and CDR2 YYREEE (reference sequence). The V segment lost 4 bases and the J segment 3 bases; nucleotides outside the gene matches: 3. The CDR3 coding sequence is TGTGCCAGCAGCCCGGGACAGGGGGTCTACAATGAGCAGTTCTTC. Translating it yields CASSPGQGVYNEQFF.

The CDR3 loop is CASSTGGLRNLFGGYTF. Written as DNA, the CDR3 is TGTGCCAGCAGCACAGGGGGCCTGCGGAATTTGTTCGGTGGCTACACCTTC. The chain couples TRBV5-4 to TRBJ1-2; 9 bases fit TRBD1. V trimming: 4 bases; J trimming: 7 bases; junction bases outside the gene matches: 17. The CDR3 is made up of 17 amino acids. Germline V CDR1 and CDR2: SGHNT, YYREEE (reference sequence).

V and J are TRBV5-1 and TRBJ1-2; 9 nucleotides align to TRBD1. There are 14 residues in the CDR3. The junction had 3 bases not matched to a gene; V was cut back by 0 bases and J by 6 bases. CDR1 SGHRS and CDR2 YFSETQ come from the germline V gene. The CDR3: CASSLGTGENGYTF. Written as DNA, the CDR3 is TGCGCCAGCAGCTTGGGGACAGGGGAGAATGGCTACACCTTC.

The chain couples TRBV25-1 to TRBJ1-4; the D gene is possibly TRBD1 (6 bases). Germline-derived CDR1 and CDR2 are MGHDK and SYGVNS. This CDR3 contains 15 residues. Trimming removed 5 bases at V and 7 bases at J, with 17 bases between. CDR3 coding DNA: TGTGCCAGCAGTACCGAGGCAGGGGCTGGTGAAAAACTGTTTTTT. Its translation is CASSTEAGAGEKLFF.

CDR3 sequence: CAISESKRGSSYNSPLHF. The CDR3, as DNA: TGTGCCATCAGTGAGTCGAAAAGGGGGAGCTCCTATAATTCACCCCTCCACTTT. V gene TRBV10-3 combines with J gene TRBJ1-6; D is possibly TRBD1 (6 bases). V was cut by 0 bases and J by 0 bases, with 12 bases left in between. The CDR3 runs 18 residues. CDR1 ENHRY and CDR2 SYGVKD come from the germline V gene.

The J gene is TRBJ1-2, the V gene TRBV19; tentatively, D is TRBD1 (5 bases). CDR3 length equals 15 residues. The germline CDR1 and CDR2 sequences are LNHDA and SQIVND (reference sequence). The V and J ends lost 3 bases and 6 bases respectively, with 17 bases between them. DNA of the CDR3: TGTGCCAGTAGTATTCTCCCGTTGGGGCAGAATGGCTACACCTTC. It encodes CASSILPLGQNGYTF.

This sequence joins TRBV4-1 and TRBJ2-2; the D gene is possibly TRBD1 (6 bases). V was pared by 2 bases and J by 6 bases, with 10 bases between. The CDR3 loop spans 14 amino acids. Germline loops: CDR1 MGHRA, CDR2 YSYEKL. For the CDR3, the DNA is TGCGCCAGCAGCCAATTTTCAGGGGCCGGGGAGCTGTTTTTT. This translates into CASSQFSGAGELFF.

The chain joins TRBV9 to TRBJ2-7, with D perhaps TRBD1 (5 bases). V gave up 3 bases and J gave up 5 bases, with 12 bases separating them. CDR3 length: 13 residues. Germline CDR1 SGDLS, CDR2 YYNGEE. CDR3 region: CASSEGIGDEQYF. The DNA for the CDR3 is TGTGCCAGCAGCGAGGGGATTGGGGACGAGCAGTACTTC.

This sequence joins TRBV7-9 and TRBJ1-2, with D hard to call. The V and J ends lost 5 bases and 3 bases respectively, with 10 bases between them. The CDR3 totals 13 residues. The germline V gene has CDR1 SEHNR and CDR2 FQNEAQ (reference sequence). This chain's CDR3 is CASSRVQDYGYTF. As DNA, the CDR3 is TGTGCCAGCAGCAGAGTCCAGGACTATGGCTACACCTTC. The full variable domain, with the rest looked up from reference TRBV7-9 and TRBJ1-2, is DTGVSQNPRHKITKRGQNVTFRCDPISEHNRLYWYRQTLGQGPEFLTYFQNEAQLEKSRLLSDRFSAERPKGSFSTLEIQRTEQGDSAMYLCASSRVQDYGYTFGSGTRLTVV.

The J gene is TRBJ1-3, the V gene TRBV30, with 7 bases lining up with TRBD1. Germline V gene lookup returns CDR1 GTSNPN and CDR2 SVGIG (reference sequence). CDR3 length: 12 amino acids. J gave up 8 bases and V 3 bases, and 4 bases lay outside the gene matches. The CDR3 spells CAWSRQGDTIYF. CDR3 nucleotides: TGTGCCTGGAGCCGACAGGGAGACACCATATATTTT.

The chain couples TRBV19 to TRBJ2-1; TRBD2 agrees at 14 bases. The CDR3 runs 18 residues. The germline V gene encodes CDR1 LNHDA and CDR2 SQIVND (reference sequence). The V and J ends lost 7 bases and 7 bases, in that order; junction bases with no gene match: 15. The DNA of the CDR3 is TGTGCCAGTACTCCGGGACTAGCGGGGGACCGGGGGGTTAATGAGCAGTTCTTC. As protein: CASTPGLAGDRGVNEQFF.

This clone was seen a few times. The chain uses TRBV6-2 or TRBV6-3 and TRBJ2-1; a weak D match, TRBD2 (7 bases). This CDR3 is 17 amino acids long. V shed 2 bases and J shed 5 bases, with 19 bases lying between them. Germline V gives CDR1 MNHEY, CDR2 SVGEGT. CDR3 in amino acids: CASSYPIDAGAHNEQFF. In DNA form, the CDR3 reads TGTGCCAGCAGTTACCCCATCGACGCGGGGGCCCACAATGAGCAGTTCTTC.

This sequence joins TRBV28 and TRBJ1-6, with 7 bases lining up with TRBD1. Germline values: CDR1 MDHEN, CDR2 SYDVKM. The CDR3 is made up of 15 amino acids. V lost 3 bases and J lost 7; bases outside the gene matches: 6. CDR3 region: CASSFEGRGNSPLHF. In DNA form, the CDR3 reads TGTGCCAGCAGTTTTGAAGGCAGGGGGAATTCACCCCTCCACTTT.

The chain is built from TRBV5-5 and TRBJ1-1; 9 nucleotides agree with TRBD1. Germline V gives CDR1 SGHKS, CDR2 YYEKEE (reference sequence). The length of the CDR3 is 13 residues. J gave up 11 bases and V 5 bases, and 10 bases lay outside the gene matches. The chain's CDR3 is CASSWGRTGDAFF. The CDR3 nucleotides are TGTGCCAGCAGTTGGGGTCGGACAGGGGACGCTTTCTTT.

This clone was seen a few times. The V call is TRBV6-5, the J call TRBJ1-1; possible D gene TRBD1, 5 bases. Germline lookup yields CDR1 MNHEY and CDR2 SVGAGI. This CDR3 contains 13 residues. Deletions cut 8 bases from V and 1 base from J, with 11 bases between. CDR3 in amino acids: CASYRQRNTEAFF. The CDR3 nucleotides read TGTGCCAGCTACAGACAGCGGAACACTGAAGCTTTCTTT.

The rearrangement joins TRBV3-1 (or the pseudogene TRBV3-2) to TRBJ1-5, with D possibly matching TRBD1 (5 bases). The germline CDR1 and CDR2 sequences are LGHDT and YNNKEL (reference sequence). Trimming shortened V by 0 bases and J by 3 bases, and 9 bases separated the two germline ends. The CDR3 is 15 amino acids. The CDR3 loop reads CASSQDGTNNQPQHF. The CDR3 DNA reads as TGTGCCAGCAGCCAAGACGGGACTAACAATCAGCCCCAGCATTTT.

The chain couples TRBV5-5 to TRBJ1-3; possible D gene TRBD1, 6 bases. The CDR3 runs to 14 residues. V dropped 4 bases and J dropped 6 bases, with 14 bases sitting between them. Germline CDR1 and CDR2: SGHKS and YYEKEE (reference sequence). In nucleotides, the CDR3 is TGTGCCAGCAGCATAAAACCAGGGGCAAACACCATATATTTT. This translates into CASSIKPGANTIYF.